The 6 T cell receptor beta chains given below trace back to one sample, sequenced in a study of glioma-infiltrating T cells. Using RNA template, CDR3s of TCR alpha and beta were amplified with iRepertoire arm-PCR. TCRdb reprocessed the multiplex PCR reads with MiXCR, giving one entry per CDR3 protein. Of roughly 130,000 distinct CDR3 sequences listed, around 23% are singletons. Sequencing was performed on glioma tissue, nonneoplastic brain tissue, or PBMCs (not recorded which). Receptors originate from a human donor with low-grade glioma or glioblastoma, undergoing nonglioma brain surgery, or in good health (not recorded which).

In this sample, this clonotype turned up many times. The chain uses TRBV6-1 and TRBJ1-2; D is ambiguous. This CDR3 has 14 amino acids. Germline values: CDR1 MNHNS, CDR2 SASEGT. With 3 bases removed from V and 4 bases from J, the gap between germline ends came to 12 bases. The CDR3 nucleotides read TGTGCCAGCAGTGATGGTCCCAATTCCTATGGCTACACCTTC. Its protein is CASSDGPNSYGYTF.

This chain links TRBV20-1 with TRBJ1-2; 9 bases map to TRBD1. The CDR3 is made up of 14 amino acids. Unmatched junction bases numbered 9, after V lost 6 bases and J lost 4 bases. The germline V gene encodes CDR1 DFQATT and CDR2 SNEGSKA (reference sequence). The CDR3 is CSAPPGTGSYGYTF. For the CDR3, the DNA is TGCAGTGCCCCGCCCGGGACAGGGAGCTATGGCTACACCTTC.

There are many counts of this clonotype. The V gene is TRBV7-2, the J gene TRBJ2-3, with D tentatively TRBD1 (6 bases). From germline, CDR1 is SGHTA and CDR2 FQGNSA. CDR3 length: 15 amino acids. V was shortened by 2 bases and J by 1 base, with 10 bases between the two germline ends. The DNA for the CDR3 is TGTGCCAGCAGCTTAAGGGGGTTCCGCACAGATACGCAGTATTTT. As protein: CASSLRGFRTDTQYF.

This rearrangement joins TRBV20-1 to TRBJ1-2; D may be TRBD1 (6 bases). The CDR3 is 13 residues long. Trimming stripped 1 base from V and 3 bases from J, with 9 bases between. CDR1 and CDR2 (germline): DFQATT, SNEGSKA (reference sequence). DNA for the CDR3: TGCAGTGCTAGAGTAGGGGGGGACTATGGCTACACCTTC. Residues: CSARVGGDYGYTF.

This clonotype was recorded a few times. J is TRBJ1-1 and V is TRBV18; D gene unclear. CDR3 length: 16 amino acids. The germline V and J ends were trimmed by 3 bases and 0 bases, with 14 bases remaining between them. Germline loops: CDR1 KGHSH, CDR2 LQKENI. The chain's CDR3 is CASSPEAGPLNTEAFF. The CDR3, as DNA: TGTGCCAGCTCACCGGAGGCAGGACCGCTGAACACTGAAGCTTTCTTT.

CDR3 DNA: TGTGCCAGCAGCTTAGAACAGGGGCTAATCGATGAGCAGTTCTTC. Translation gives CASSLEQGLIDEQFF. The V and J genes are TRBV7-6 and TRBJ2-1, with 7 positions matching TRBD1. Germline-derived CDR1 and CDR2 are SGHVS and FNYEAQ. This CDR3 contains 15 residues. Germline trimming cut 1 base from V and 8 bases from J; bases unmatched to any gene: 8.